This T cell receptor (beta chain) is drawn from a study of a mutant IDH1 vaccine in newly diagnosed glioma. Study-level information: Vaccines were first given 4-6 weeks after radiotherapy alone, or with temozolomide cycles. The therapy given earlier, which was standard therapy, consisted of radiotherapy, temozolomide, or both, and most of the patients received both. Whole-study results and caveats: The vaccine induced immune responses, and these occurred in 93.3% of patients.

This table comes from immunoSEQ multiplex PCR, and its TCRdb copy is limited to in-frame clones, with some not included. The sample yields tens of thousands of clones, around 80% seen once. With respect to this clone: Its antigen is not known.

Time point: week 35, safety follow-up. The content of each vaccine dose was 300 ug of mutant IDH1 20-mer peptide, and topical imiquimod accompanied it. Eight vaccine doses were administered to patients at weeks 1, 3, 5, 7, 11, 15, 19 and 23. The CDR3 sequence is 12 residues long. V lost 2 bases and J lost 8, with 9 bases in between. CDR1 and CDR2 from the germline V gene are MNHNY and SVGAGI (reference sequence). The sample in question was PBMCs, obtained from a glioma patient whose treatment included an IDH1 peptide vaccine. This clonotype was obtained from a man aged 35-49 years with glioma. Some clones in this sample may be carry-over from other donors' samples. The genes are TRBV6-6 and TRBJ1-2; D is uncertain. The CDR3 loop is CASSYAGTGYTF. For the CDR3, the DNA is TGTGCCAGCAGTTACGCTGGTACGGGCTACACCTTC.